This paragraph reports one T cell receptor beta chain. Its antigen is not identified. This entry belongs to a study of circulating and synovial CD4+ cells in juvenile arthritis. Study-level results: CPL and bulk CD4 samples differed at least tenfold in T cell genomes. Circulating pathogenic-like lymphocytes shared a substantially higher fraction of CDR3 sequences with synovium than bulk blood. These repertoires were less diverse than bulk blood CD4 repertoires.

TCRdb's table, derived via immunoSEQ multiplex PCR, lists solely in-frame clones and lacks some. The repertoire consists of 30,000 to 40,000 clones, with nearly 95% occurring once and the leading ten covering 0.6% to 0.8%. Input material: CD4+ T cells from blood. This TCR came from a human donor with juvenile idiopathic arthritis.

The CDR3 bases are TGTGCCGTCCGCCCAGGGGGAGATCTAACTACTGAAGCTTTCTTT. Translation gives CAVRPGGDLTTEAFF. The V gene is TRBV10-3, the J gene TRBJ1-1; 7 nucleotides match TRBD1. The CDR3 spans 15 residues. V lost 11 bases to trimming and J lost 5 bases; unmatched junction nucleotides: 17. Germline V gene lookup returns CDR1 ENHRY and CDR2 SYGVKD.